The clone carrying this T cell receptor (beta chain) was seen at least ten times. What it binds is unknown. Within a library made for alpha chains, this beta chain is off target, and its count is uninformative. Time point reported: sample taken at primary tumor resection. This record comes from a study of spatial heterogeneity in lung cancer. Germline loops: CDR1 DFQATT, CDR2 SNEGSKA (reference sequence). V was pared by 5 bases and J by 6 bases, with 12 bases between. This CDR3 is 12 amino acids long. General study findings and limits: For expanded intratumoral alpha and beta TCRs, counts tracked tumor mutation counts.

MiXCR was run by TCRdb on the 5' RACE reads, yielding one entry per CDR3 protein. The sample holds some 5,500 distinct CDR3 sequences, 12% to 15% seen once. The source is a male donor with early-stage non-small cell lung cancer. The rearrangement uses TRBV20-1 and TRBJ2-3; D gene uncertain. The sequenced sample was lung tumor tissue, obtained at surgery. CDR3 residues: CSAAGVDDTQYF. The CDR3 DNA sequence: TGCAGTGCTGCCGGAGTGGACGATACGCAGTATTTT.